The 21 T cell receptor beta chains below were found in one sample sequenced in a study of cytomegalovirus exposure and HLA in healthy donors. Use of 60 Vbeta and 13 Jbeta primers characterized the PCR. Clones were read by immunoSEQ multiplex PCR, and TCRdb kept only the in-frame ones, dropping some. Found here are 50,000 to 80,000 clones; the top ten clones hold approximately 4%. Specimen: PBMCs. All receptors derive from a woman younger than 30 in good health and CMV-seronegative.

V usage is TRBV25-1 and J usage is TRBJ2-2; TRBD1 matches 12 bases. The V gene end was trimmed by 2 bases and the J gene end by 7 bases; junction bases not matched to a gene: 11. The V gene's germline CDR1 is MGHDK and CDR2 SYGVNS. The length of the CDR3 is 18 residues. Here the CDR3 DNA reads TGTGCCAGCAGTGAACCCCCCAGGGGACAGGGGGCAGTCGGGGAGCTGTTTTTT. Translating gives CASSEPPRGQGAVGELFF.

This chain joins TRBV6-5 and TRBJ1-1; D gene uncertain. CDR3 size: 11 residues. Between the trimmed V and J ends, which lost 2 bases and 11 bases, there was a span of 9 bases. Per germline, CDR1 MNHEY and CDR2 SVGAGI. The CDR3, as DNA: TGTGCCAGCAGTTACCGCGGGAAGGCTTTCTTT. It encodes CASSYRGKAFF.

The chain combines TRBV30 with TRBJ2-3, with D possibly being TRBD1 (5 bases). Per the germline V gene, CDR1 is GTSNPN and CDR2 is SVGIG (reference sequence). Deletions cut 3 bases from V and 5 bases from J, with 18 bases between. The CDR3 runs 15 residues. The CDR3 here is CAWSPPETVKDTQYF. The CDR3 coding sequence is TGTGCCTGGAGCCCCCCCGAGACAGTGAAAGATACGCAGTATTTT. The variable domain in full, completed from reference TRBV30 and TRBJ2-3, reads SQTIHQWPATLVQPVGSPLSLECTVEGTSNPNLYWYRQAAGRGLQLLFYSVGIGQISSEVPQNLSASRPQDRQFILSSKKLLLSDSGFYLCAWSPPETVKDTQYFGPGTRLTVL.

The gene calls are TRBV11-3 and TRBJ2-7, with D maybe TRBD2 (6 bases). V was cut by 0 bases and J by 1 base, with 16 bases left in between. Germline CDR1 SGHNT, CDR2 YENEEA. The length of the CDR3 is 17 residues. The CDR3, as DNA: TGTGCCAGCAGCTTAGATCGGTTAGCGGAGCATTCCTACGAGCAGTACTTC. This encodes CASSLDRLAEHSYEQYF.

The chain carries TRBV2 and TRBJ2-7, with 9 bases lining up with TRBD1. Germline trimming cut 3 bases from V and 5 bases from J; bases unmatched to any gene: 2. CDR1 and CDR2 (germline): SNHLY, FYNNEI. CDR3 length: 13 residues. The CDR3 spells CASSEGQGNEQYF. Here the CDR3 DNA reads TGTGCCAGCAGTGAGGGACAGGGAAACGAGCAGTACTTC.

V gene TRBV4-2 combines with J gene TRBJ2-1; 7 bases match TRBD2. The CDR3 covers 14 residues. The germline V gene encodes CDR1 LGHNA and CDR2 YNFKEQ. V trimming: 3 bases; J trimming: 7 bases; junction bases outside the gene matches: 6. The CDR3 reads CASSQGRASNEQFF. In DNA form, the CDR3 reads TGTGCCAGCAGCCAGGGGAGGGCTAGTAATGAGCAGTTCTTC.

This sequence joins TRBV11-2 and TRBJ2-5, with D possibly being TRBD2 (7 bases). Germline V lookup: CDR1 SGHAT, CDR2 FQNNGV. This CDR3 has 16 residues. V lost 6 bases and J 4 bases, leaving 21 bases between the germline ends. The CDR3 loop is CASRPTLGGRGETQYF. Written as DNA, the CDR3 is TGTGCCAGCAGGCCTACCCTAGGGGGGAGGGGAGAGACCCAGTACTTC. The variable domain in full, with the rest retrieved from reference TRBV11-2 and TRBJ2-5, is EAGVAQSPRYKIIEKRQSVAFWCNPISGHATLYWYQQILGQGPKLLIQFQNNGVVDDSQLPKDRFSAERLKGVDSTLKIQPAKLEDSAVYLCASRPTLGGRGETQYFGPGTRLLVL.

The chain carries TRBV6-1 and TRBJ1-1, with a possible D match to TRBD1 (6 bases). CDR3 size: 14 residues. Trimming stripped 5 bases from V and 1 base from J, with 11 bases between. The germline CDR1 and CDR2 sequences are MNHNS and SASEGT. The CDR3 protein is CASSFSQGNTEAFF. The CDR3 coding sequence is TGTGCCAGCAGTTTCTCACAGGGGAACACTGAAGCTTTCTTT.

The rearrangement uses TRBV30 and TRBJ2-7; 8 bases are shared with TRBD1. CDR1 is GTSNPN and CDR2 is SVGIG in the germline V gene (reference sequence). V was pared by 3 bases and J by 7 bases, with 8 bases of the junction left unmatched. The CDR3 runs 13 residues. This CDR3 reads CAWRWAGGFEQYF. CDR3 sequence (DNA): TGTGCCTGGAGATGGGCAGGGGGCTTTGAGCAGTACTTC.

The CDR3 reads CASRTGIQPQHF. The CDR3 DNA is TGTGCCAGCCGGACAGGGATTCAGCCCCAGCATTTT. The V and J genes are TRBV7-8 and TRBJ1-5, with TRBD1 matching over 8 bases. Looked up from germline, CDR1 is SGHVS and CDR2 is FQNEAQ. V lost 8 bases and J lost 6; bases outside the gene matches: 3. The CDR3 loop spans 12 amino acids. The full variable domain, completed using reference TRBV7-8 and TRBJ1-5, is GAGVSQSPRYKVAKRGQDVALRCDPISGHVSLFWYQQALGQGPEFLTYFQNEAQLDKSGLPSDRFFAERPEGSVSTLKIQRTQQEDSAVYLCASRTGIQPQHFGDGTRLSIL.

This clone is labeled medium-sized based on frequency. This CDR3 reads CASSELGQSTNEKLFF. Here the CDR3 DNA reads TGTGCCAGCAGTGAACTCGGACAGTCAACTAATGAAAAACTGTTTTTT. V usage is TRBV25-1 and J usage is TRBJ1-4; tentative D call: TRBD1 (6 bases). V was shortened by 2 bases and J by 0 bases, with 10 bases between the two germline ends. The germline V gene encodes CDR1 MGHDK and CDR2 SYGVNS. This CDR3 is built from 16 residues. The whole variable domain, remainder taken from reference TRBV25-1 and TRBJ1-4, is EADIYQTPRYLVIGTGKKITLECSQTMGHDKMYWYQQDPGMELHLIHYSYGVNSTEKGDLSSESTVSRIRTEHFPLTLESARPSHTSQYLCASSELGQSTNEKLFFGSGTQLSVL.

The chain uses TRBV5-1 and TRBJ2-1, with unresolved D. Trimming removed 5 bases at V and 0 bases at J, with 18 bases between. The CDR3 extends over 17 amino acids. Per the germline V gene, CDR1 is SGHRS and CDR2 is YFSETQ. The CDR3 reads CASSQPSGGTSYNEQFF. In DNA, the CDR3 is TGCGCCAGCAGTCAGCCTTCGGGTGGCACCTCCTACAATGAGCAGTTCTTC.

CDR3 coding DNA: TGCGCCAGCAGCTTGGTTTCGGGGTCGAACACTGAAGCTTTCTTT. Its translation: CASSLVSGSNTEAFF. The V and J genes are TRBV5-1 and TRBJ1-1; no reliable D call. This CDR3 spans 15 amino acids. V lost 0 bases and J lost 1, with 10 bases in between. The germline V gene encodes CDR1 SGHRS and CDR2 YFSETQ.

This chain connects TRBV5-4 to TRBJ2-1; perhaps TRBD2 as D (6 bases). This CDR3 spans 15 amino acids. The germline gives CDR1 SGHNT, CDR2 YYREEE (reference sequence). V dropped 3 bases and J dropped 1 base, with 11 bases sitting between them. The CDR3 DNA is TGTGCCAGCAGCTCCTCTAGCGATTCCTACAATGAGCAGTTCTTC. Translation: CASSSSSDSYNEQFF.

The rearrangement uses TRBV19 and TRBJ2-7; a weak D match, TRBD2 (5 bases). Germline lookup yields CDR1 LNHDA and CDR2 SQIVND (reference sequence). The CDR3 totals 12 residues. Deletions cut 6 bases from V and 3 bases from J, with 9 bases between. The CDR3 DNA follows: TGTGCCAGTAGCGGAGCGGTCTACGAGCAGTACTTC. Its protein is CASSGAVYEQYF.

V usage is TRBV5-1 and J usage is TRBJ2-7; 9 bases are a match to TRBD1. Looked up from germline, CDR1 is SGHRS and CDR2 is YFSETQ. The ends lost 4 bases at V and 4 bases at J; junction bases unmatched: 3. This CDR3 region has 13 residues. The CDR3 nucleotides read TGCGCCAGCAGCACGGGACAGGGTTACGAGCAGTACTTC. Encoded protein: CASSTGQGYEQYF. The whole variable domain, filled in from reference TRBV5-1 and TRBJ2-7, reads KAGVTQTPRYLIKTRGQQVTLSCSPISGHRSVSWYQQTPGQGLQFLFEYFSETQRNKGNFPGRFSGRQFSNSRSEMNVSTLELGDSALYLCASSTGQGYEQYFGPGTRLTVT.

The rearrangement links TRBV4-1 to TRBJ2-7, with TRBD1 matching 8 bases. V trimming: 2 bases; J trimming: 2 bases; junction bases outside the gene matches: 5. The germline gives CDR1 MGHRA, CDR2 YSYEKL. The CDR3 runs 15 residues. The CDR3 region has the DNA TGCGCCAGCAGCCAACCCGGGACAGGTACCTACGAGCAGTACTTC. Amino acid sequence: CASSQPGTGTYEQYF.

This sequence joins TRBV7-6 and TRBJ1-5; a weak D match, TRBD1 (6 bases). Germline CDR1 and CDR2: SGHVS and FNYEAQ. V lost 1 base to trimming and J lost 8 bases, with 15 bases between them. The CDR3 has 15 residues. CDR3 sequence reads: CASSLVKGGSEPQHF. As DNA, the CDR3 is TGTGCCAGCAGCTTAGTTAAGGGGGGGAGCGAGCCCCAGCATTTT.

CDR3 nucleotides: TGTGCCAGCAATACGGCCAGGGCATATGGCTACACCTTC. It specifies CASNTARAYGYTF. The V call is TRBV6-1, the J call TRBJ1-2; D possibly corresponds to TRBD1 (5 bases). Germline values: CDR1 MNHNS, CDR2 SASEGT. There are 13 residues in the CDR3. V was trimmed by 7 bases and J by 5 bases, leaving 14 bases between them.

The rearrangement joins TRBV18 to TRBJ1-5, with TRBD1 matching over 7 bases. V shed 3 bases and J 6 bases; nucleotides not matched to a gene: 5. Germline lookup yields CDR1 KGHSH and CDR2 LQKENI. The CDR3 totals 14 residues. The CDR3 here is CASSPRRQGQPQHF. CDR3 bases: TGTGCCAGCTCACCCAGACGACAGGGTCAGCCCCAGCATTTT. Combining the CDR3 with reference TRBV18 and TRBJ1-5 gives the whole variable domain NAGVMQNPRHLVRRRGQEARLRCSPMKGHSHVYWYRQLPEEGLKFMVYLQKENIIDESGMPKERFSAEFPKEGPSILRIQQVVRGDSAAYFCASSPRRQGQPQHFGDGTRLSIL.

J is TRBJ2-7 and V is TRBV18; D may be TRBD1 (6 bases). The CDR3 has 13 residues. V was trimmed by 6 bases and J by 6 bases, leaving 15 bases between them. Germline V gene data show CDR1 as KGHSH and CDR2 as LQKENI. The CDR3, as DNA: TGTGCCAGCTCCCGAGAACGAGGGGGCGAGCAGTACTTC. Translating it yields CASSRERGGEQYF. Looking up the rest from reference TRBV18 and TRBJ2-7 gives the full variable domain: NAGVMQNPRHLVRRRGQEARLRCSPMKGHSHVYWYRQLPEEGLKFMVYLQKENIIDESGMPKERFSAEFPKEGPSILRIQQVVRGDSAAYFCASSRERGGEQYFGPGTRLTVT.